This TCR beta chain is from a study of blood T cell repertoires in COVID-19. Across the study: T cells, B-cell-depleted T cells, or PBMCs provided the cDNA or gDNA that served as material.

Sequencing used immunoSEQ multiplex PCR; TCRdb keeps in-frame clones, though not all of them. The sample holds 350,000 to 400,000 clones; 89% are singletons and the top ten take approximately 3%. This clone was seen once. Seattle patient enrollment occurred during active infection, with longitudinal follow-up thereafter. Germline V CDR1 and CDR2: KGHSH, LQKENI. The CDR3 has 16 amino acids. V shed 3 bases and J 6 bases; nucleotides not matched to a gene: 10. This clonotype originated in a woman in her twenties or thirties with COVID-19, enrolled during active disease. The chain is built from TRBV18 and TRBJ1-5; 8 bases are a match to TRBD1. Sequenced: peripheral blood. The CDR3 region has the DNA TGTGCCAGCTCACCCGCAGGCAGGGGGCGGGGTCAGCCCCAGCATTTT. This codes for CASSPAGRGRGQPQHF.